Listed below are T cell receptor beta chains from one sample, sequenced in a study of OX40 agonist ivuxolimab in advanced cancers. Measured with immunoSEQ multiplex PCR; TCRdb has only the in-frame clones, and not every one. Of 80,000 to 100,000 clones in the sample, 70% to 90% were seen once. The material sequenced was CD4+ or CD8+ T cells sorted from blood, taken in a trial of the OX40 agonist ivuxolimab. The receptors derive from an adult with an advanced solid tumor such as melanoma, head and neck, liver or kidney cancer. Each CDR3 is given with its conserved first and last residue. D genes are given only for firm matches. Some rows mark clone size as missing; the rest say once, few, many or name a class of expanded clone.

clone size	V gene	D gene	J gene	CDR3 DNA	CDR3 protein
-	TRBV6-5	TRBD2	TRBJ2-7	TGTGCCAGCAGTTACGGGACTACCCTCTCCTACGAGCAGTACTTC	CASSYGTTLSYEQYF
once	TRBV7-3	TRBD2	TRBJ2-5	TGTGCCAGCAGCTTGGGACTAGCGGGTCCCCAAGAGACCCAGTACTTC	CASSLGLAGPQETQYF
-	TRBV6-5	-	TRBJ1-4	TGTGCCAGCAGTTACTCGGGGGCTGACGCTGAAAAACTGTTTTTT	CASSYSGADAEKLFF
-	TRBV30	-	TRBJ1-2	TGTGCCTGGAGTGGCGGGGGGTACAGGGCGGGCGGCTACACCTTC	CAWSGGGYRAGGYTF
-	TRBV18	-	TRBJ1-1	TGTGCCAGCTCATCCGGGGATCTCCTGAACACTGAAGCTTTCTTT	CASSSGDLLNTEAFF
-	TRBV5-1	-	TRBJ1-5	TGCGCCAGCAGTGAGGGTAGCAATCAGCCCCAGCATTTT	CASSEGSNQPQHF
-	TRBV6-1	TRBD2	TRBJ2-2	TGTGCCAGCAAGGGACTAGCGGGCGGCACCGGGGAGCTGTTTTTT	CASKGLAGGTGELFF
once	TRBV6-1	TRBD2	TRBJ2-1	TGTGCCAGCAGTGCCGGGAGGGGAAGGACTTTTGTCCGGAGGGATGAGCAGTTCTTC	CASSAGRGRTFVRRDEQFF
-	TRBV6-5	TRBD1	TRBJ1-2	TGTGCCAGCAGGAAAGGGGACAGGGACAACTATGGCTACACCTTC	CASRKGDRDNYGYTF
-	TRBV7-3	TRBD2	TRBJ2-3	TGTGCCAGCAGCTTAGTTGGGCCGGGAGGGGTAGATACGCAGTATTTT	CASSLVGPGGVDTQYF
-	TRBV5-1	-	TRBJ2-5	TGCGCCAGCAGCTTGGAGGTGACAGGCCTCCAGCGATGGGAGACCCAGTACTTC	CASSLEVTGLQRWETQYF
-	TRBV5-1	-	TRBJ1-1	TGCGCCAGCAGCTTGGCTGTGGGAATCACTGAAGCTTTCTTT	CASSLAVGITEAFF
-	TRBV27	-	TRBJ1-2	TGTGCCAGCAGTTCCCTCGTTAGGGGGTCCTATGGCTACACCTTC	CASSSLVRGSYGYTF
-	TRBV5-1	-	TRBJ1-1	TGCGCCAGCAGCTTGTATGGGAGGAACACTGAAGCTTTCTTT	CASSLYGRNTEAFF
-	TRBV5-4	TRBD2	TRBJ2-2	TGTGCCAGCAGCCCTGGGACTAGCGGGAGCGCCGGGGAGCTGTTTTTT	CASSPGTSGSAGELFF
-	TRBV13	-	TRBJ2-1	TGTGCCAGCAGCTTAGAACTAGCATCCTACAATGAGCAGTTCTTC	CASSLELASYNEQFF
-	TRBV5-4	-	TRBJ2-5	TGTGCCAGCAGCTTGGGAGGCCAAGAGACCCAGTACTTC	CASSLGGQETQYF
-	TRBV5-4	TRBD1	TRBJ1-2	TGTGCCAGCAGCCCAGGTGACAGGGGCTATGGCTACACCTTC	CASSPGDRGYGYTF
-	TRBV16	-	TRBJ2-5	TGTGCCAGCAGCCAGCAGGAGACCCAGTACTTC	CASSQQETQYF
-	TRBV5-1	TRBD2	TRBJ2-2	TGCGCCAGCAGCTTGAGGGCTAGCGGGAACACCGGGGAGCTGTTTTTT	CASSLRASGNTGELFF